This T cell receptor (beta chain) derives from a study of OX40 agonist ivuxolimab in advanced cancers. Across the study: Patients received the agonistic anti-OX40 (CD134) antibody ivuxolimab. Dose-escalation subjects each had hepatocellular carcinoma, melanoma, renal cell or head and neck cancer.

Whole-study results and caveats: The mean number of expanded clones was higher in CD8+ T cells than in CD4+.

Assay: immunoSEQ multiplex PCR; the TCRdb copy retains only in-frame clones and omits some. The repertoire has about 68,000 clones, under 95% of them found once; the top ten carry more than 4.5%. Germline V CDR1 and CDR2: SEHNR, FQNEAQ (reference sequence). Trimming shortened V by 3 bases and J by 6 bases, and 9 bases separated the two germline ends. This CDR3 region has 12 residues. A remark on this clone: What it recognizes is unknown.

The sequencing used CD4+ or CD8+ T cells sorted from blood, collected in a trial of the OX40 agonist ivuxolimab. The clonotype comes from an adult with an advanced solid tumor such as melanoma, head and neck, liver or kidney cancer. This sequence joins TRBV7-9 and TRBJ2-7; D remains ambiguous. The CDR3 sequence is CASSLALSEQYF. The CDR3 nucleotides read TGTGCCAGCAGCTTGGCCCTTTCCGAGCAGTACTTC.